Below are 15 T cell receptor beta chains sequenced from a single sample in a study of identical twins. TCRdb passed the 5' RACE reads through MiXCR, listing each CDR3 protein once. The sample includes some 460,000 distinct CDR3 sequences, 13% to 15% seen only once; the top ten take around 0.48%. This sample also appeared in a second study, on yellow fever vaccine responses in identical twins.

Sequenced input: CD4+ T cells sorted from blood. The receptor source for this set is a young woman in good health.

The chain joins TRBV19 to TRBJ2-1; D possibly corresponds to TRBD1 (5 bases). V was clipped by 4 bases and J by 10 bases, with 17 bases between them. Germline CDR1 reads LNHDA; CDR2 reads SQIVND (reference sequence). The CDR3 has 14 amino acids. The CDR3 coding sequence is TGTGCCAGTAGTAGGGGCCCTATTGAAGGGGAGCAGTTCTTC. This gives the protein CASSRGPIEGEQFF.

This clonotype was observed a handful of times. J is TRBJ2-1 and V is TRBV9; a possible D gene is TRBD1 (6 bases). This CDR3 has 11 amino acids. Germline CDR1 is SGDLS and CDR2 is YYNGEE. V was shortened by 7 bases and J by 9 bases, with 11 bases between the two germline ends. This chain's CDR3 is CASGRTAEQFF. The CDR3 DNA sequence: TGTGCCAGCGGCCGGACAGCTGAGCAGTTCTTC.

The sample holds many counts of this clonotype. This chain uses TRBV12-3 or TRBV12-4 with TRBJ1-2; weak D call: TRBD1 (5 bases). V lost 5 bases to trimming and J lost 1 base, with 14 bases between them. The CDR3 is 15 amino acids. The DNA for the CDR3 is TGTGCCAGCAGTCCCGAGGGGCAGCTTAACTATGGCTACACCTTC. Amino acid sequence: CASSPEGQLNYGYTF.

The chain is built from TRBV20-1 and TRBJ1-5, with unresolved D. Trimming pared 2 bases from V and 10 bases from J, leaving 12 bases between. Germline assignment: CDR1 DFQATT and CDR2 SNEGSKA (reference sequence). The CDR3 consists of 12 residues. The CDR3 DNA reads TGCAGTGCTAGAAGGAGCCTTTATCCCCAGCATTTT. It codes for CSARRSLYPQHF.

This clonotype turned up a few times. The genes are TRBV11-3 and TRBJ2-1; 8 bases align to TRBD1. The CDR3 is 14 residues long. Germline V CDR1 and CDR2: SGHNT, YENEEA. Trimming cost V 5 bases and J 4 bases; bases outside gene matches: 4. The CDR3 DNA reads as TGTGCCAGCAGCGTCGGGACAGGTTACAATGAGCAGTTCTTC. Residues: CASSVGTGYNEQFF. Full variable domain (rest looked up from reference TRBV11-3 and TRBJ2-1): EAGVVQSPRYKIIEKKQPVAFWCNPISGHNTLYWYLQNLGQGPELLIRYENEEAVDDSQLPKDRFSAERLKGVDSTLKIQPAELGDSAVYLCASSVGTGYNEQFFGPGTRLTVL.

Ten or more counts support this clonotype. The chain joins TRBV25-1 to TRBJ2-5; a possible D gene is TRBD1 (5 bases). Germline V gene sequence: CDR1 MGHDK, CDR2 SYGVNS. The CDR3 contains 15 residues. V was clipped by 3 bases and J by 5 bases, with 16 bases between them. The CDR3 sequence: CASSDDRGIRETQYF. CDR3 DNA sequence: TGTGCCAGCAGTGACGACAGAGGAATTAGGGAGACCCAGTACTTC.

This clonotype was counted only a few times. The chain carries TRBV11-2 and TRBJ2-1; no clear D. V was clipped by 0 bases and J by 12 bases, with 15 bases between them. The germline CDR1 and CDR2 sequences are SGHAT and FQNNGV. The CDR3 length is 14 residues. The CDR3 here is CASSLDRYELGQFF. The CDR3 nucleotides are TGTGCCAGCAGCTTAGATCGGTACGAGCTCGGGCAGTTCTTC.

This clonotype was observed a handful of times. The V call is TRBV19, the J call TRBJ2-3; TRBD2 matches at 11 bases. Trimming cost V 3 bases and J 5 bases; bases outside gene matches: 1. The CDR3 loop spans 14 amino acids. CDR1 LNHDA and CDR2 SQIVND come from the germline V gene (reference sequence). The CDR3 spells CASSITSGRDTQYF. DNA of the CDR3: TGTGCCAGTAGTATTACTAGCGGGAGAGATACGCAGTATTTT.

This rearrangement joins TRBV25-1 to TRBJ2-2; D call uncertain. Between the trimmed V and J ends, which lost 4 bases and 0 bases, there was a span of 6 bases. This CDR3 has 14 residues. The V gene's germline CDR1 is MGHDK and CDR2 SYGVNS. The CDR3: CASSVLTNTGELFF. In DNA form, the CDR3 reads TGTGCCAGCAGTGTTTTGACGAACACCGGGGAGCTGTTTTTT. The entire variable domain, with the rest obtained from reference TRBV25-1 and TRBJ2-2, is as follows: EADIYQTPRYLVIGTGKKITLECSQTMGHDKMYWYQQDPGMELHLIHYSYGVNSTEKGDLSSESTVSRIRTEHFPLTLESARPSHTSQYLCASSVLTNTGELFFGEGSRLTVL.

This clonotype was picked up many times. The rearrangement joins TRBV6-1 to TRBJ1-2, with D hard to call. CDR3 length: 14 residues. With 8 bases removed from V and 6 bases from J, the gap between germline ends came to 19 bases. Per the germline V gene, CDR1 is MNHNS and CDR2 is SASEGT. The DNA of the CDR3 is TGTGCCAGCTATTCGCCGGGCCAGGCGGATGGCTACACCTTC. Its translation: CASYSPGQADGYTF.

This clonotype was detected only a few times. The V call is TRBV7-2, the J call TRBJ2-3, with 9 bases lining up with TRBD2. The germline gives CDR1 SGHTA, CDR2 FQGNSA. The CDR3 is made up of 15 amino acids. V trimming: 8 bases; J trimming: 6 bases; junction bases outside the gene matches: 12. The CDR3 coding sequence is TGTGCCAGCGCGCAGGGTGGCGGGAGGGCGGATACGCAGTATTTT. Translating it yields CASAQGGGRADTQYF. Full variable domain (outside the CDR3, taken from reference TRBV7-2 and TRBJ2-3): GAGVSQSPSNKVTEKGKDVELRCDPISGHTALYWYRQSLGQGLEFLIYFQGNSAPDKSGLPSDRFSAERTGGSVSTLTIQRTQQEDSAVYLCASAQGGGRADTQYFGPGTRLTVL.

The CDR3 nucleotides are TGCAGTGCTAGAGTCGGAACGAACACCGGGGAGCTGTTTTTT. It codes for CSARVGTNTGELFF. The genes are TRBV20-1 and TRBJ2-2, with D uncertain. Between the trimmed V and J ends, which lost 1 base and 0 bases, there was a span of 6 bases. The CDR3 length is 14 residues. CDR1 DFQATT and CDR2 SNEGSKA come from the germline V gene (reference sequence).

This clonotype has just a few counts. V and J are TRBV6-1 and TRBJ2-1; no reliable D call. CDR1 is MNHNS, CDR2 SASEGT, per germline. Trimming shortened V by 10 bases and J by 0 bases, and 19 bases separated the two germline ends. The CDR3 contains 16 residues. The CDR3, as DNA: TGTGCCAACCCGATCACTTGGGGATGCTCCTACAATGAGCAGTTCTTC. Amino acid sequence: CANPITWGCSYNEQFF.

This clonotype was counted ten times or more. CDR3 sequence (DNA): TGTGCCACCAGCAGAGATCCCCTAGCGGGAAGGGATACGCAGTATTTT. Its protein is CATSRDPLAGRDTQYF. The rearrangement uses TRBV15 and TRBJ2-3; TRBD2 agrees at 9 bases. The length of the CDR3 is 16 residues. Germline V lookup: CDR1 LNHNV, CDR2 YYDKDF (reference sequence). Losses at the gene ends were 0 bases for V and 6 bases for J; bases not matched to a gene: 7.

Many counts were recorded for this clonotype. The V and J genes are TRBV28 and TRBJ2-7; 8 bases are shared with TRBD1. Germline V gives CDR1 MDHEN, CDR2 SYDVKM. With V trimmed by 3 bases and J by 2 bases, 3 bases remained unmatched. The CDR3 is 14 amino acids. The CDR3 region is CASSLSRGPYEQYF. The CDR3 bases are TGTGCCAGCAGTTTGTCCAGGGGGCCCTACGAGCAGTACTTC. The whole variable domain, filled in from reference TRBV28 and TRBJ2-7, reads DVKVTQSSRYLVKRTGEKVFLECVQDMDHENMFWYRQDPGLGLRLIYFSYDVKMKEKGDIPEGYSVSREKKERFSLILESASTNQTSMYLCASSLSRGPYEQYFGPGTRLTVT.